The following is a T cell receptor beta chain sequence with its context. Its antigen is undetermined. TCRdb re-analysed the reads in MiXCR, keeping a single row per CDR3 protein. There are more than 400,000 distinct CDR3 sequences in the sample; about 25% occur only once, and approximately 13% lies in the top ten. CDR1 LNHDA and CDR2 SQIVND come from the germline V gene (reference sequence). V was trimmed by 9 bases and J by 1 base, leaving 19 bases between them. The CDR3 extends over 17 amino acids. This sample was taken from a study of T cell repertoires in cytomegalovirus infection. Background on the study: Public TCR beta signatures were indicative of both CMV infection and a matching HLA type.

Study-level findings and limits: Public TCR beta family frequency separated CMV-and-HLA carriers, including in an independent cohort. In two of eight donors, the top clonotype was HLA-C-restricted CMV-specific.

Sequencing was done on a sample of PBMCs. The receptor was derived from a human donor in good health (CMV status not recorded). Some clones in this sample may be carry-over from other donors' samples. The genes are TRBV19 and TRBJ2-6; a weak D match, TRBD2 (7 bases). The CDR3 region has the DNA TGTGCCAGCCTAAGGGGGGGTATAGGTTCTGGGGCCAACGTCCTGACTTTC. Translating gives CASLRGGIGSGANVLTF. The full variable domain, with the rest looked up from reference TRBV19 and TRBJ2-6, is DGGITQSPKYLFRKEGQNVTLSCEQNLNHDAMYWYRQDPGQGLRLIYYSQIVNDFQKGDIAEGYSVSREKKESFPLTVTSAQKNPTAFYLCASLRGGIGSGANVLTFGAGSRLTVL.